Below, one TCR beta chain is given with its context. The CDR3 loop spans 15 amino acids. CDR1 SGHDT and CDR2 YYEEEE come from the germline V gene. V was pared by 0 bases and J by 5 bases, with 7 bases of the junction left unmatched. This sample was included in a study of shared clonotypes between healthy human individuals. TCRdb's table, derived via immunoSEQ multiplex PCR, lists solely in-frame clones and lacks some. The table lists approximately 320,000 clones, around nine tenths of them singletons. The sequence came from a man in his late teens or twenties in good health. The sample consisted of memory CD8+ T cells sorted from blood. Subset given: CD45RO+ cells pooled with CCR7-negative TemRA cells. The rearrangement uses TRBV5-6 and TRBJ1-2; 7 bases align to TRBD1. The CDR3 protein is CASSLDPGQSYGYTF. CDR3 coding DNA: TGTGCCAGCAGCTTGGATCCGGGACAGTCTTATGGCTACACCTTC.